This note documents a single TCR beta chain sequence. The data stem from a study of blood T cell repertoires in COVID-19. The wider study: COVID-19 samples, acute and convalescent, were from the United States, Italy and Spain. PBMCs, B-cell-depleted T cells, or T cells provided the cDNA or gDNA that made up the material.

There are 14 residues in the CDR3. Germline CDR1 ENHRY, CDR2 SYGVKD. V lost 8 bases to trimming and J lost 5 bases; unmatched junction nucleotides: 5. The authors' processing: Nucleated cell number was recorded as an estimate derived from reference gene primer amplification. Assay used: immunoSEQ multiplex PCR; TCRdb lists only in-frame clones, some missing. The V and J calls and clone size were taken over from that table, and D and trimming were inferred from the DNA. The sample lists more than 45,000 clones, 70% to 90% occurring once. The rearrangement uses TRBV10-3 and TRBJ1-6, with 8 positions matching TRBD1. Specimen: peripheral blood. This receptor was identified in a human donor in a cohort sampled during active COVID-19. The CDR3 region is CAIGRQGNNSPLHF. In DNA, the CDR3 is TGTGCCATCGGACGACAGGGGAATAATTCACCCCTCCACTTT.